This T cell receptor (beta chain) was recorded in a study of radiotherapy plus CTLA-4 blockade in lung cancer. Study as a whole: For about 19% of patients, objective responses occurred, and about 34% had disease control. General study points: Clones of tumor-derived TCRs expanded in blood after radiotherapy plus ipilimumab. The best prediction of response reportedly came from early blood T cell clone dynamics, with interferon-beta.

Clones were read by immunoSEQ multiplex PCR, and TCRdb kept only the in-frame ones, dropping some. Of around 80,000 clones in the sample, roughly four fifths were seen once. The V end lost 0 bases, the J end lost 1 base, and 8 bases lay between the germline ends. The germline V gene has CDR1 SGDLS and CDR2 YYNGEE. CDR3 size: 15 residues. This clone was seen a few times. Its antigen is unknown. Distinct nucleotide sequences in the sample also encode this CDR3. The sequencing used peripheral blood, collected from a patient treated with radiotherapy plus ipilimumab. This receptor was identified in a human donor with non-small cell lung cancer who had stable disease on radiotherapy plus ipilimumab. The chain joins TRBV9 to TRBJ1-5; tentative D call: TRBD1 (6 bases). In nucleotides, the CDR3 is TGTGCCAGCAGCGTAGGGCAGGGGAGCAATCAGCCCCAGCATTTT. Its translation is CASSVGQGSNQPQHF.